Below, one TCR beta chain is given with its context. Original processing methods: Scientists estimated how many nucleated cells there were by amplifying reference gene primers. The protocol was immunoSEQ multiplex PCR, while the TCRdb copy is restricted to in-frame clones and leaves out a portion. V, J and clone size are taken as reported in that table, and D and trimming were inferred from the DNA itself. Of around 110,000 clones in the sample, about two thirds were seen once. This record comes from a study of blood T cell repertoires in COVID-19. Background on the study: COVID-19 samples collected from the United States, Italy and Spain covered acute and convalescent phases. Sample material is recorded as cDNA or gDNA derived from T cells, B-cell-depleted T cells, or PBMCs.

CDR3 size: 16 residues. CDR1 is SGHAT and CDR2 is FQNNGV in the germline V gene. J gave up 4 bases and V 0 bases, and 5 bases lay outside the gene matches. Sequenced input: peripheral blood. The TCR originated in a human donor with acute or convalescent COVID-19. The donor label of this sample is uncertain. This chain links TRBV11-2 with TRBJ2-2; the match to TRBD1 covers 7 bases. DNA for the CDR3: TGTGCCAGCAGCTTAGATAGACAGGGCCTCACCGGGGAGCTGTTTTTT. It specifies CASSLDRQGLTGELFF.